Given below is one T cell receptor (beta chain) in context. The PCR used 60 Vbeta and 13 Jbeta primers. The assay was immunoSEQ multiplex PCR, and TCRdb's table has in-frame clones only and misses some. The sample yields some 180,000 clones, 76% seen once. The sample originates from a study of cytomegalovirus exposure and HLA in healthy donors. Trimming left V 6 bases short and J 3 bases short, with 11 bases between. This CDR3 has 13 amino acids. Germline CDR1 MRHNA, CDR2 SNTAGT. The rearrangement links TRBV6-4 to TRBJ1-1; perhaps TRBD1 as D (5 bases). The sample comprised PBMCs. This sequence was found in a young man in good health and CMV-seronegative. CDR3 sequence (DNA): TGTGCCAGCAGGGACGGGGGGGACACTGAAGCTTTCTTT. This sequence encodes CASRDGGDTEAFF.